One sample yielded the 26 T cell receptor beta chains listed below, sequenced in a study of blood T cell repertoires in COVID-19. Repertoires were generated with immunoSEQ multiplex PCR, while TCRdb's copy carries only in-frame clones and drops some. The sample yields about 260,000 clones, about 90% seen once. Sequencing was done on a sample of PBMCs or T cells enriched from blood (not recorded which). The receptor source for this set is a man aged 45-65 years who had been exposed to COVID-19.

This clone occurred a few times. The genes are TRBV7-2 and TRBJ1-6; unclear D gene. Germline V gives CDR1 SGHTA, CDR2 FQGNSA. The CDR3 is made up of 12 amino acids. Trimming shortened V by 4 bases and J by 7 bases, and 5 bases separated the two germline ends. In nucleotides, the CDR3 is TGTGCCAGCAGCTCGGGGAATTCACCCCTCCACTTT. Encoded protein: CASSSGNSPLHF.

The rearrangement joins TRBV5-4 to TRBJ1-1; 7 bases fit TRBD1. The V gene's germline CDR1 is SGHNT and CDR2 YYREEE (reference sequence). The J segment lost 1 base and the V segment lost 5 bases, leaving 5 bases of the junction unmatched. The CDR3 has 14 amino acids. The CDR3 DNA reads TGTGCCAGCAGTCGTGGACAGGAGAACACTGAAGCTTTCTTT. It encodes CASSRGQENTEAFF.

This clone showed up just once. The chain is built from TRBV7-3 and TRBJ2-5, with D possibly being TRBD2 (7 bases). V shed 4 bases and J shed 7 bases, with 19 bases lying between them. Germline V gives CDR1 SGHTA, CDR2 FQGTGA. CDR3 length equals 15 residues. This chain's CDR3 is CASSSGPGGARTQYF. The CDR3, as DNA: TGTGCCAGCAGCTCCGGCCCGGGGGGCGCAAGGACCCAGTACTTC.

The genes are TRBV5-1 and TRBJ1-4; TRBD1 matches 9 bases. With V trimmed by 1 base and J by 7 bases, 8 bases remained unmatched. The length of the CDR3 is 16 residues. Germline CDR1 is SGHRS and CDR2 is YFSETQ. CDR3 coding DNA: TGCGCCAGCAGCTTGTTAACAGGGGGCGTCGGTGAAAAACTGTTTTTT. It yields the protein CASSLLTGGVGEKLFF.

J is TRBJ2-2 and V is TRBV2, with a tentative D call TRBD1 (6 bases). V shed 9 bases and J shed 2 bases, with 13 bases lying between them. This CDR3 contains 14 residues. Germline CDR1 reads SNHLY; CDR2 reads FYNNEI. The DNA of the CDR3 is TGTGCCAGTAAACGGACAGATAACACCGGGGAGCTGTTTTTT. It encodes CASKRTDNTGELFF.

Notes on this clone: The sample contains more than one DNA sequence encoding this CDR3. The gene calls are TRBV3-1 (or the pseudogene TRBV3-2) and TRBJ1-2; 8 nucleotides line up with TRBD1. The germline V gene has CDR1 LGHDT and CDR2 YNNKEL (reference sequence). V lost 2 bases and J lost 8; bases outside the gene matches: 7. The CDR3 is 14 residues long. CDR3 residues: CASSQLDRGDGYTF. CDR3 coding DNA: TGTGCCAGCAGCCAATTAGACAGGGGTGACGGCTACACCTTC.

This chain uses TRBV3-1 (or the pseudogene TRBV3-2) with TRBJ1-1; D might be TRBD1 (5 bases). This CDR3 is built from 14 residues. CDR1 LGHDT and CDR2 YNNKEL come from the germline V gene (reference sequence). Trimming took 3 bases from V and 4 from J, leaving 12 bases between them. The CDR3 protein is CASSQTEAGTEAFF. DNA of the CDR3: TGTGCCAGCAGCCAGACAGAAGCTGGCACTGAAGCTTTCTTT.

On this clone: As the CDR3 is not closed by the conserved phenylalanine or tryptophan, this likely results from a read error. The DNA is left out, because the CDR3 cannot be placed on it with certainty; the CDR3 is given as TCRdb lists it. The chain is built from TRBV7-3 and TRBJ2-3; the table's D call of TRBD1 was not tested on the DNA. The length of the CDR3 is 13 amino acids, counting both ends. Germline values: CDR1 SGHTA, CDR2 FQGTGA. The CDR3 is CASSLTWDRPPTV.

Only a few counts were recorded for this clone. The V gene is TRBV18, the J gene TRBJ2-5; TRBD2 agrees at 7 bases. CDR3 length equals 15 residues. Germline values: CDR1 KGHSH, CDR2 LQKENI. J was trimmed by 5 bases and V by 3 bases; bases with no gene match: 9. Written as DNA, the CDR3 is TGTGCCAGCTCACCCCGCTGGGGGGGTTATGAGACCCAGTACTTC. As protein: CASSPRWGGYETQYF.

This clone was counted once. The rearrangement uses TRBV4-1 and TRBJ2-3; D unclear. The CDR3 sequence is 12 residues long. V was shortened by 4 bases and J by 2 bases, with 4 bases between the two germline ends. Germline CDR1 and CDR2: MGHRA and YSYEKL. As DNA, the CDR3 is TGCGCCAGCAGCCCTACCACAGATACGCAGTATTTT. Translated: CASSPTTDTQYF.

CDR3 in amino acids: CASSPGQGAEQYF. The DNA for the CDR3 is TGTGCCAGCAGCCCAGGACAGGGGGCCGAGCAGTACTTC. This chain uses TRBV13 with TRBJ2-7; TRBD1 agrees at 11 bases. This CDR3 region has 13 residues. The ends lost 5 bases at V and 6 bases at J; junction bases unmatched: 3. CDR1 and CDR2 from the germline V gene are PRHDT and FYEKMQ (reference sequence).

The chain carries TRBV5-1 and TRBJ1-2; no clear D gene. V was pared by 4 bases and J by 0 bases, with 16 bases between. Germline loops: CDR1 SGHRS, CDR2 YFSETQ. The CDR3 spans 16 residues. CDR3 DNA sequence: TGCGCCAGCAGCCCCGACAAGAATCGAGCTAACTATGGCTACACCTTC. Residues: CASSPDKNRANYGYTF.

V and J are TRBV28 and TRBJ2-4, with 7 bases matching TRBD2. Germline V lookup: CDR1 MDHEN, CDR2 SYDVKM. V lost 4 bases, J lost 8 bases, and 11 bases stayed unmatched. This CDR3 has 15 amino acids. The CDR3 region is CASSSPGLSLHIQYF. The CDR3, as DNA: TGTGCCAGCAGTTCCCCGGGACTATCTCTCCACATTCAGTACTTC.

This clone was seen once. This chain connects TRBV5-4 to TRBJ2-3; the match to TRBD1 covers 9 bases. Germline V lookup: CDR1 SGHNT, CDR2 YYREEE (reference sequence). The J segment lost 4 bases and the V segment lost 3 bases, leaving 6 bases of the junction unmatched. This CDR3 has 15 amino acids. For the CDR3, the DNA is TGTGCCAGCAGCTCTCGGACAGGGGCGGCAGATACGCAGTATTTT. This encodes CASSSRTGAADTQYF.

In its sample, this clone was seen once. The chain couples TRBV28 to TRBJ2-3, with 12 nucleotides matching TRBD2. Losses at the gene ends were 2 bases for V and 2 bases for J; bases not matched to a gene: 5. The CDR3 is 17 residues long. Germline V lookup: CDR1 MDHEN, CDR2 SYDVKM. The CDR3 sequence is CASSLGLAGGFTDTQYF. Written as DNA, the CDR3 is TGTGCCAGCAGTTTAGGTCTAGCGGGGGGGTTCACAGATACGCAGTATTTT.

In DNA form, the CDR3 reads TGCGCCACCCGAAACGGACTAGCGGGAGACAATGAGCAGTTCTTC. Translating it yields CATRNGLAGDNEQFF. V gene TRBV4-1 combines with J gene TRBJ2-1; 13 nucleotides agree with TRBD2. This CDR3 spans 15 amino acids. V lost 10 bases, J lost 5 bases, and 8 bases stayed unmatched. Germline V lookup: CDR1 MGHRA, CDR2 YSYEKL.

CDR3 amino acids: CASSGASGNSPLHF. Here the CDR3 DNA reads TGCGCCAGCAGCGGTGCCTCGGGGAATTCACCCCTCCACTTT. The rearrangement links TRBV5-1 to TRBJ1-6; D gene unclear. The V end was cut by 4 bases, the J end by 7 bases, with 12 bases between. Per the germline V gene, CDR1 is SGHRS and CDR2 is YFSETQ. There are 14 residues in the CDR3.

The chain joins TRBV28 to TRBJ2-3, with D possibly TRBD2 on 6 matching bases. The CDR3 runs to 16 residues. Germline V CDR1 and CDR2: MDHEN, SYDVKM. V lost 6 bases and J 0 bases, leaving 16 bases between the germline ends. The CDR3 bases are TGTGCCAGCAGCCAGGCGGGAACGGGAAGCACAGATACGCAGTATTTT. Its translation: CASSQAGTGSTDTQYF.

This rearrangement joins TRBV28 to TRBJ1-5; D is perhaps TRBD1 (5 bases). Looked up from germline, CDR1 is MDHEN and CDR2 is SYDVKM. V shed 7 bases and J shed 7 bases, with 11 bases lying between them. The CDR3 totals 12 residues. DNA for the CDR3: TGTGCCAGCATACAGGTAGGGCAGCCCCAGCATTTT. Its translation: CASIQVGQPQHF.

The chain uses TRBV11-2 and TRBJ2-7, with 10 positions matching TRBD1. CDR1 is SGHAT and CDR2 is FQNNGV in the germline V gene. CDR3 length: 16 residues. The V segment lost 1 base and the J segment 2 bases; nucleotides outside the gene matches: 5. The CDR3 region has the DNA TGTGCCAGCAGCTTAGGACCCGGGACAGGGGCCTACGAGCAGTACGTC. The encoded protein is CASSLGPGTGAYEQYV.

This clone appeared once. The rearrangement joins TRBV6-6 to TRBJ1-1; 7 nucleotides agree with TRBD1. Germline values: CDR1 MNHNY, CDR2 SVGAGI (reference sequence). The CDR3 has 16 amino acids. V shed 4 bases and J 4 bases; nucleotides not matched to a gene: 12. The CDR3 loop reads CASSSQIKGASTEAFF. CDR3 DNA sequence: TGTGCCAGCAGTTCCCAGATCAAGGGGGCGAGCACTGAAGCTTTCTTT.

The J gene is TRBJ2-7, the V gene TRBV9; unclear D gene. Germline V gives CDR1 SGDLS, CDR2 YYNGEE. V lost 0 bases, J lost 3 bases, and 13 bases lay in between. The length of the CDR3 is 15 residues. For the CDR3, the DNA is TGTGCCAGCAGCGTAGAGCCAGGTCCTAACTACGAGCAGTACTTC. Amino acid sequence: CASSVEPGPNYEQYF.

This chain links TRBV28 with TRBJ1-6; unclear D gene. CDR1 is MDHEN and CDR2 is SYDVKM in the germline V gene. The CDR3 totals 17 residues. With 5 bases removed from V and 2 bases from J, the gap between germline ends came to 16 bases. In DNA, the CDR3 is TGTGCCAGCAGTCTTCGACAAGGCGAAGCCTATAATTCACCCCTCCACTTT. Amino acid sequence: CASSLRQGEAYNSPLHF.

This rearrangement joins TRBV27 to TRBJ2-1; TRBD2 agrees at 13 bases. The V gene end was trimmed by 10 bases and the J gene end by 9 bases; junction bases not matched to a gene: 12. The CDR3 has 15 amino acids. Germline CDR1 reads MNHEY; CDR2 reads SMNVEV (reference sequence). This CDR3 is CATYWVGLAGPEQFF. The CDR3 region has the DNA TGTGCCACCTACTGGGTGGGACTAGCGGGACCTGAGCAGTTCTTC.

This chain links TRBV19 with TRBJ1-6; a weak D match, TRBD1 (6 bases). This CDR3 region has 17 residues. The ends were cut back, 6 bases at V and 7 bases at J, with 22 bases in the middle. From germline, CDR1 is LNHDA and CDR2 SQIVND (reference sequence). The CDR3 loop is CASSNNRDTRPNSPLHF. The DNA for the CDR3 is TGTGCCAGTAGCAATAACCGGGACACTCGACCAAATTCACCCCTCCACTTT.

The chain uses TRBV5-4 and TRBJ2-7, with TRBD1 matching 11 bases. The germline V gene encodes CDR1 SGHNT and CDR2 YYREEE (reference sequence). The CDR3 runs 17 residues. J lost 6 bases, V lost 5 bases, and 16 bases had no gene match. CDR3 region: CASSHHTGTGGGLEQYV. The DNA for the CDR3 is TGTGCCAGCAGTCATCATACCGGGACAGGGGGAGGCCTCGAGCAGTACGTC.